Described below is a single T cell receptor beta chain sequence and its context. CDR1 SGHNT and CDR2 YYREEE come from the germline V gene (reference sequence). There are 16 residues in the CDR3. V lost 4 bases and J lost 5, with 19 bases in between. This sample is drawn from a study of molecular identifiers for immune sequencing clone quantification. In TCRdb, the PCR reads were re-called with MiXCR into one record per CDR3 protein. Seen here are 85,000 to 120,000 distinct CDR3 sequences, 30% to 35% observed once, and the top ten hold 9.7%. This sequence joins TRBV5-4 and TRBJ2-1; the D is unclear. This sequence originates from a human donor in good health. Some libraries in this study had Jurkat cell RNA spiked in. Sequenced sample: naive CD8+ T cells from blood, with Jurkat cell RNA spiked in. The subset is: FACS-sorted CD8+CD4-CCR7+CD45RA+ naive T cells. The CDR3 reads CASSDPSQETHNEQFF. CDR3 in DNA: TGTGCCAGCAGCGATCCCAGCCAGGAAACCCACAATGAGCAGTTCTTC.